This TCR beta chain is from a study of shared clonotypes between healthy human individuals. This clone was counted once. Its antigen is not known. Germline V CDR1 and CDR2: LNHDA, SQIVND (reference sequence). The V gene end was trimmed by 8 bases and the J gene end by 10 bases; junction bases not matched to a gene: 7. The CDR3 extends over 14 amino acids. Assay: immunoSEQ multiplex PCR; the TCRdb copy retains only in-frame clones and omits some. Among hundreds of thousands of clones, approximately 96% were seen once, and the ten largest hold approximately 0.1%. Cells designated naive CD8 were CD45RO-negative and were positively selected for CCR7, with terminally differentiated effector memory CD45RA+ cells excluded. Study findings and constraints: A handful of donors shared about 5% of their naive CD4 clonotypes.

This TCR came from a woman in her twenties or thirties in good health. The chain joins TRBV19 to TRBJ2-1; TRBD2 matches 14 bases. Material for sequencing was naive CD8+ T cells sorted from blood. CDR3 nucleotide sequence: TGTGCCAGTGCCGGGACTAGCGGGAGTCTCGAGCAGTTCTTC. Its translation: CASAGTSGSLEQFF.